This T cell receptor beta chain was identified during a study of T cells in Graves' hyperthyroidism and ophthalmopathy. Study context: Peripheral blood specimens were obtained at initial diagnosis, prior to any treatment.

Researchers barred patients who had uncontrolled infection, other autoimmune disease, pregnancy or lactation. The source material, RNA transcripts, was used to amplify TCR beta CDR3 regions. Researchers ran a first-round RT-PCR on the TCR CDR3 using the HTBI primer set. Each CDR3 protein is one row after TCRdb ran MiXCR on the multiplex PCR reads. The profile shows approximately 560,000 distinct CDR3 sequences, approximately 14% of them singletons. This clonotype has ten or more counts. The source material was blood. The receptor was derived from a woman under 40 with Graves' hyperthyroidism.

CDR3 amino acids: CASGRLLAPQETQYF. CDR3 sequence (DNA): TGTGCCAGCGGTCGGCTGCTAGCGCCTCAAGAGACCCAGTACTTC. V and J are TRBV7-2 and TRBJ2-5, with a weak D call TRBD2 (6 bases). Per the germline V gene, CDR1 is SGHTA and CDR2 is FQGNSA. The ends were cut back, 8 bases at V and 2 bases at J, with 18 bases in the middle. The CDR3 length is 15 residues.